This T cell receptor beta chain stems from a study of blood T cell repertoires in COVID-19 (dated by TCRdb to the early 2020s). In the study overall: Collaborator samples came from the United States, Italy and Spain and covered acute and convalescent phases of COVID-19. The prospective study material was composed of cDNA or gDNA derived from T cells, B-cell-depleted T cells, or PBMCs. Deeply sampled blood TCRbeta repertoires from subjects exposed to, actively infected with, or recovered from COVID-19 were included in the dataset. The repertoires were made available in a free public database intended to serve as a resource for research on the immune response to SARS-CoV-2. The samples were drawn from the first 160 participants of the ongoing ImmuneRACE study and from some 1,300 subjects provided by 6 global collaborators. Nearly every sample came with metadata listing a de-identified subject ID, COVID-19 status, age in years and sex. Where available, HLA class I and class II types were taken from metadata supplied by the sample provider and were not determined by assay-based typing. The research as a whole found: Clinical and demographic metadata were provided uncurated, with the amount varying by source and participant.

The collaborating institutions used their own protocols to collect whole blood in K2EDTA tubes. For TCRbeta analysis, collaborators shipped samples in one of three forms: frozen whole blood, isolated PBMCs, or DNA extracted from either of those sample types. This clone was counted a single time. Its antigen is still unknown. No base quality information exists; no much larger clone differs at one position. In the germline V gene (reference sequence), CDR1 corresponds to SEHNR and CDR2 to FQNEAQ. V is clipped by 0 bases and J by 6 bases, and the sequence between their germline boundaries is 12 bases long. From the cysteine up to the phenylalanine, the CDR3 has a length of 14 residues. Kept here is only the CDR3 DNA, which spans 42 bases and is read in frame from base 1. TCRbeta CDR3 regions were amplified from genomic DNA using the immunoSEQ Assay, a bias-controlled multiplex PCR. From the authors' description of their analysis: Nucleated cell counts per sample were estimated from amplification of reference gene primers within the assay. To quantify the absolute abundance of each unique TCRbeta CDR3 rearrangement, sequence reads were collapsed and filtered. Productive Simpson clonality was computed per sample as the square root of Simpson's diversity index over productive rearrangements. TCRdb retrieved this table from immuneACCESS and kept in-frame rearrangements only. Not all clones are present; in checked studies, unresolved V genes account for under half, and no reason is known for the remainder. The V and J calls and clone size are taken from that table; D and trimming were inferred from the DNA. The sample table contains roughly 49,000 clones; only one count was recorded for 75% to 90% of them. The ten largest clones take up approximately 4.9% of the sample.

The sequenced material came from peripheral blood. This receptor was taken from a man aged 60 to 75 with active COVID-19. Recombination linked TRBV7-9 to TRBJ2-7, and the D gene may be TRBD2, 6 bases matching. CDR3 reads: CASSLAVGGSEQYF. The sequenced DNA is TGTGCCAGCAGCTTAGCGGTTGGGGGGTCCGAGCAGTACTTC. The full variable domain, with segments outside the CDR3 supplied by the reference TRBV7-9 and TRBJ2-7 proteins, appears as DTGVSQNPRHKITKRGQNVTFRCDPISEHNRLYWYRQTLGQGPEFLTYFQNEAQLEKSRLLSDRFSAERPKGSFSTLEIQRTEQGDSAMYLCASSLAVGGSEQYFGPGTRLTVT.